These 25 T cell receptor beta chains share one sample of origin, sequenced in a study of blood T cell repertoires in COVID-19. Profiling relied on immunoSEQ multiplex PCR, and the TCRdb table lists in-frame clones only, not all of them. The sample holds around 310,000 clones; around nine tenths are singletons and the top ten take around 13%. Source material: peripheral blood. The source of these receptors is a woman in her fifties or sixties with acute or convalescent COVID-19.

The chain couples TRBV7-2 to TRBJ1-5, with 10 nucleotides matching TRBD1. Trimming removed 5 bases from V and 4 bases from J; junction bases left unmatched: 8. Germline CDR1 reads SGHTA; CDR2 reads FQGNSA. The CDR3 extends over 16 amino acids. The DNA for the CDR3 is TGTGCCAGCAGCCCCCGGACAGGGGGAACGAATCAGCCCCAGCATTTT. This sequence encodes CASSPRTGGTNQPQHF.

This clone was seen only a few times. V and J are TRBV28 and TRBJ2-3; a possible D gene is TRBD1 (5 bases). The CDR3 sequence is 17 residues long. The germline V gene encodes CDR1 MDHEN and CDR2 SYDVKM. The V and J ends lost 3 bases and 0 bases respectively, with 16 bases between them. For the CDR3, the DNA is TGTGCCAGCAGTTTTTCTGTGGGGCTTACTAGCACAGATACGCAGTATTTT. This codes for CASSFSVGLTSTDTQYF.

The rearrangement uses TRBV7-3 and TRBJ1-1; D gene ambiguous. Germline V gives CDR1 SGHTA, CDR2 FQGTGA. The CDR3 is 14 amino acids. V lost 3 bases and J lost 3, with 11 bases in between. The CDR3 sequence is CASSFDRRDTEAFF. The CDR3 bases are TGTGCCAGCAGCTTCGACCGCCGGGACACTGAAGCTTTCTTT.

The gene calls are TRBV7-6 and TRBJ1-5; D not resolved. This CDR3 contains 16 residues. Germline CDR1 and CDR2: SGHVS and FNYEAQ. V lost 1 base, J lost 6 bases, and 16 bases lay in between. The CDR3 coding sequence is TGTGCCAGCAGCTTAGGGAGCCCCACTGTTAGTCAGCCCCAGCATTTT. This translates into CASSLGSPTVSQPQHF.

J is TRBJ1-5 and V is TRBV27; 7 positions match TRBD1. Trimming at V came to 6 bases and at J to 2 bases, leaving 10 bases not matched to a gene. The CDR3 is made up of 16 amino acids. The germline V gene has CDR1 MNHEY and CDR2 SMNVEV (reference sequence). The CDR3 DNA is TGTGCCAGCAGCCAAGCCCCTGACAGGGGCAATCAGCCCCAGCATTTT. Translation: CASSQAPDRGNQPQHF.

The genes are TRBV7-9 and TRBJ2-7, with 9 bases aligning to TRBD1. The CDR3 has 14 residues. The ends lost 6 bases at V and 3 bases at J; junction bases unmatched: 6. The germline CDR1 and CDR2 sequences are SEHNR and FQNEAQ (reference sequence). The CDR3 DNA reads TGTGCCAGCAGACCCCCGACAGGGGGCTACGAGCAGTACTTC. Its translation: CASRPPTGGYEQYF. Full variable domain (remainder filled in from reference TRBV7-9 and TRBJ2-7): DTGVSQNPRHKITKRGQNVTFRCDPISEHNRLYWYRQTLGQGPEFLTYFQNEAQLEKSRLLSDRFSAERPKGSFSTLEIQRTEQGDSAMYLCASRPPTGGYEQYFGPGTRLTVT.

This rearrangement joins TRBV30 to TRBJ2-1; D is perhaps TRBD2 (5 bases). The germline V gene has CDR1 GTSNPN and CDR2 SVGIG (reference sequence). Trimming pared 0 bases from V and 0 bases from J, leaving 18 bases between. The CDR3 contains 18 residues. CDR3 coding DNA: TGTGCCTGGAGTGTATTTCCGCCCGGGGTGAGCTCCTACAATGAGCAGTTCTTC. Translating it yields CAWSVFPPGVSSYNEQFF.

The chain couples TRBV5-1 to TRBJ2-3, with 10 bases fitting TRBD2. Germline CDR1 reads SGHRS; CDR2 reads YFSETQ. The CDR3 consists of 15 residues. V lost 6 bases and J lost 3; bases outside the gene matches: 7. CDR3 sequence (DNA): TGCGCCAGCACCTCCCGGACTAGCGGTACAGATACGCAGTATTTT. It yields the protein CASTSRTSGTDTQYF.

The chain combines TRBV7-2 with TRBJ1-5, with D tentatively TRBD1 (5 bases). The CDR3 is 14 amino acids. Looked up from germline, CDR1 is SGHTA and CDR2 is FQGNSA. V was shortened by 3 bases and J by 1 base, with 7 bases between the two germline ends. CDR3 sequence (DNA): TGTGCCAGCAGCTTCGCAGGGAGCAATCAGCCCCAGCATTTT. This translates into CASSFAGSNQPQHF.

Points on this clone: Within the sample, other DNA sequences also encode this same CDR3. The genes are TRBV5-8 and TRBJ2-1; D is unclear. The V gene's germline CDR1 is SGHTS and CDR2 YDEGEE. Trimming left V 3 bases short and J 4 bases short, with 5 bases between. The CDR3 has 12 residues. The CDR3 region is CASSSLYNEQFF. In DNA, the CDR3 is TGTGCCAGCAGCTCCCTATACAATGAGCAGTTCTTC.

This clone was recorded once. This sequence joins TRBV5-4 and TRBJ2-5; 9 bases are shared with TRBD2. The V gene's germline CDR1 is SGHNT and CDR2 YYREEE (reference sequence). This CDR3 has 15 amino acids. The V and J ends lost 0 bases and 4 bases, in that order; junction bases with no gene match: 4. This CDR3 reads CASSLAGLASETQYF. The CDR3 DNA is TGTGCCAGCAGCTTGGCCGGACTAGCGTCAGAGACCCAGTACTTC. Complete variable domain (other parts from reference TRBV5-4 and TRBJ2-5): ETGVTQSPTHLIKTRGQQVTLRCSSQSGHNTVSWYQQALGQGPQFIFQYYREEENGRGNFPPRFSGLQFPNYSSELNVNALELDDSALYLCASSLAGLASETQYFGPGTRLLVL.

The rearrangement links TRBV18 to TRBJ1-2; tentatively, D is TRBD1 (6 bases). Germline loops: CDR1 KGHSH, CDR2 LQKENI. V was trimmed by 1 base and J by 8 bases, leaving 14 bases between them. CDR3 length: 14 residues. This CDR3 is CASSPQGQGPGYTF. The DNA of the CDR3 is TGTGCCAGCTCACCACAGGGGCAGGGGCCCGGCTACACCTTC.

The genes are TRBV7-8 and TRBJ1-2; TRBD1 matches at 9 bases. Germline CDR1 is SGHVS and CDR2 is FQNEAQ. The CDR3 extends over 16 amino acids. The ends lost 1 base at V and 5 bases at J; junction bases unmatched: 8. CDR3 coding DNA: TGTGCCAGCAGCTTAGGAGGTTCGGACAGGGGTTATGGCTACACCTTC. It encodes CASSLGGSDRGYGYTF.

The sample holds one count of this clone. The rearrangement links TRBV28 to TRBJ1-5, with a weak D call TRBD1 (5 bases). The germline V and J ends were trimmed by 5 bases and 1 base, with 9 bases remaining between them. Germline V gene sequence: CDR1 MDHEN, CDR2 SYDVKM. CDR3 length: 14 amino acids. CDR3 sequence (DNA): TGTGCCAGCAGTCAAGGGGCGAGCAATCAGCCCCAGCATTTT. Protein product: CASSQGASNQPQHF.

This clone has more than one count but fewer than ten. The V gene is TRBV28, the J gene TRBJ2-7, with 11 bases lining up with TRBD2. The V segment lost 3 bases and the J segment 3 bases; nucleotides outside the gene matches: 7. Germline CDR1 is MDHEN and CDR2 is SYDVKM. The CDR3 totals 16 residues. In nucleotides, the CDR3 is TGTGCCAGCAGTTTTCAAGGGACTAGCGGACTCTACGAGCAGTACTTC. Translation: CASSFQGTSGLYEQYF.

V is TRBV6-2 or TRBV6-3 and J is TRBJ1-6; the D is unclear. Between the trimmed V and J ends, which lost 1 base and 5 bases, there was a span of 6 bases. CDR3 length: 14 residues. CDR1 and CDR2 from the germline V gene are MNHEY and SVGEGT. The CDR3 reads CASSYYGDNSPLHF. In DNA, the CDR3 is TGTGCCAGCAGTTACTATGGAGATAATTCACCCCTCCACTTT.

V is TRBV7-3 and J is TRBJ2-1; a possible D gene is TRBD2 (5 bases). Trimming removed 1 base at V and 8 bases at J, with 24 bases between. This CDR3 has 18 amino acids. Germline assignment: CDR1 SGHTA and CDR2 FQGTGA. The CDR3 DNA is TGTGCCAGCAGCTTAAAACTTGTCGGGAAAGCCAAAAATGATGAGCAGTTCTTC. This codes for CASSLKLVGKAKNDEQFF.

V is TRBV3-1 (or the pseudogene TRBV3-2) and J is TRBJ2-7, with D possibly matching TRBD1 (5 bases). V was cut by 5 bases and J by 4 bases, with 18 bases left in between. Germline loops: CDR1 LGHDT, CDR2 YNNKEL (reference sequence). The CDR3 covers 15 residues. CDR3 protein: CASSTLGRAMYEQYF. In nucleotides, the CDR3 is TGTGCCAGCAGCACTCTGGGCAGGGCGATGTACGAGCAGTACTTC.

V is TRBV5-1 and J is TRBJ2-1, with D possibly being TRBD1 (8 bases). CDR3 length equals 15 residues. V lost 4 bases to trimming and J lost 3 bases, with 14 bases between them. CDR1 is SGHRS, CDR2 YFSETQ, per germline. The chain's CDR3 is CASSLTGEGYNEQFF. CDR3 in DNA: TGCGCCAGCAGCCTGACAGGGGAGGGCTACAATGAGCAGTTCTTC.

This sequence joins TRBV4-2 and TRBJ2-1; 15 positions match TRBD2. Germline CDR1 reads LGHNA; CDR2 reads YNFKEQ. Trimming took 0 bases from V and 1 from J; bases not matched to a gene: 4. This CDR3 spans 19 amino acids. CDR3 region: CASSQEGGLAGGSYNEQFF. The DNA for the CDR3 is TGTGCCAGCAGCCAAGAAGGGGGACTAGCGGGAGGATCCTACAATGAGCAGTTCTTC.

J is TRBJ2-2 and V is TRBV4-1; 7 bases line up with TRBD2. The CDR3 is 16 residues long. V trimming: 2 bases; J trimming: 6 bases; junction bases outside the gene matches: 9. CDR1 and CDR2 from the germline V gene are MGHRA and YSYEKL. The chain's CDR3 is CASSQQGLGKSGELFF. The CDR3 DNA follows: TGCGCCAGCAGCCAACAAGGACTAGGGAAGTCCGGGGAGCTGTTTTTT.

This clone was counted only a few times. The gene calls are TRBV7-9 and TRBJ2-2; possibly TRBD2 for D (6 bases). The V gene lost 5 bases and the J gene lost 3 bases, with 10 bases spanning the gap. Germline V gene data show CDR1 as SEHNR and CDR2 as FQNEAQ (reference sequence). This CDR3 is 14 amino acids long. CDR3 loop: CASSPGGYTGELFF. The CDR3 bases are TGTGCCAGCAGCCCTGGGGGGTACACCGGGGAGCTGTTTTTT.

V usage is TRBV6-1 and J usage is TRBJ1-5; D gene uncertain. CDR1 MNHNS and CDR2 SASEGT come from the germline V gene. The CDR3 sequence is 15 residues long. V was cut by 2 bases and J by 4 bases, with 12 bases left in between. The CDR3 protein is CASSELVGINQPQHF. CDR3 DNA: TGTGCCAGCAGTGAACTAGTAGGAATTAATCAGCCCCAGCATTTT.

As to this clone: Other nucleotide sequences from this sample produce the same CDR3. This chain uses TRBV27 with TRBJ1-2; 7 nucleotides agree with TRBD1. This CDR3 has 14 amino acids. J was trimmed by 2 bases and V by 4 bases; bases with no gene match: 4. CDR1 is MNHEY, CDR2 SMNVEV, per germline (reference sequence). The CDR3: CASSSGTANYGYTF. Here the CDR3 DNA reads TGTGCCAGCAGTTCGGGGACAGCAAACTATGGCTACACCTTC.

The CDR3 sequence is CASSLAGGNTDTQYF. CDR3 in DNA: TGTGCCAGCAGCTTAGCGGGAGGGAACACAGATACGCAGTATTTT. The rearrangement uses TRBV25-1 and TRBJ2-3, with TRBD2 matching over 11 bases. Germline V lookup: CDR1 MGHDK, CDR2 SYGVNS. This CDR3 contains 15 residues. After removal of 6 bases from V and 2 bases from J, the junction contained 4 bases not matched to a gene.